What follows describes a single TCR beta chain. It lacks a known antigen. Base qualities are not at hand, and no much larger clone is one base apart. The record originates from a study of blood T cells in healthy people across ages (dated by TCRdb to 2015 to 2017). For the wider study: In model experiments, template switching captured about one uniquely barcoded TCR beta cDNA molecule for every two T cells. Donors were grouped into four age groups: young (average roughly 17 years), middle-aged (less than 40), aged (roughly 67) and long-lived (about 89). To avoid experimental bias, donors of different ages were distributed randomly across sequencing lanes. To track age-related changes in TCR beta repertoire diversity, the study relied on deep sequencing normalized with unique cDNA molecular identifiers. Using the same blood draw, the study looked at two additional independent replicas of 1 million unique cDNA reads for two donors, one aged 18 to 29 and the other aged 80 or older. Results and caveats for the whole study, not just this receptor: The long-lived group showed more naive CD4+ T cells, fewer expanded clones and increased TCR diversity than the aged group, suggesting age selection. Total diversity estimates from one million sequenced T cells were considered lower bounds and underestimates. Observed TCR beta diversity correlated strongly with the percentage of naive T cells measured by flow cytometry. The CMV infection status of donors was not known, potentially confounding age-related changes in expanded clonotypes. As age increased, observed TCR beta diversity per million T cells dropped in a roughly linear way, and a significant reduction was already evident by age around 41. Because profiling used bulk unsorted PBMCs, naive and antigen-experienced compartments could not be compared conclusively.

Receptor libraries were prepared by 5' RACE. Sequencing took place on an Illumina HiSeq 2500. A second PCR of roughly 7 to 11 cycles was run with a J-beta primer mix and a sample-barcoded 5' primer. A template-switch 5' adaptor carrying 12 random nucleotides introduced a unique molecular identifier onto each TCR beta cDNA molecule. Each sample yielded at least 3 million CDR3-containing paired-end reads. The Mint cDNA synthesis kit, primed by a TRBC-specific oligonucleotide, was used to synthesize first-strand cDNA from all RNA. Following uracil-DNA glycosylase treatment, a first 18-cycle PCR with universal primers M1SS and BC2_uni_R was performed on all cDNA. The original methods were these. Normalization of each sample was performed by random selection of 1 million high-quality reads, each carrying a distinct molecular identifier. Reads sharing molecular identifiers were discarded rather than binned into consensus sequences. MiTCR, with a Q25 quality threshold and the strictest error-elimination algorithm, was used for CDR3 identification, clonotype clustering and error correction. Lower-bound total TCR beta diversity was estimated with a nonparametric unseen species model using Euler transformation. TCRdb trimmed public reads at Q25 via fastp, called clones via MiXCR and kept in-frame beta chains. Records with the same CDR3 protein are collapsed into one entry carrying the most frequent genes and DNA. TCRdb's processing, not the authors', yielded these V and J calls. Counted in this sample were around 620,000 distinct CDR3 sequences; 27% of them appeared once. Around a sixth of the sample goes to the ten largest clones.

Trimming costs V 5 bases and J 6 bases, and their ends lie 19 bases apart. The germline V gene encodes CDR1 SGHTA and CDR2 FQGNSA. The CDR3, cysteine through phenylalanine, is 15 amino acids long. Only the CDR3 DNA stays, 45 bases, in frame from base 1. Systemically healthy Caucasian individuals from Russia, over 30 in total and aged roughly 6 to 100 years, were included as donors. Each donor gave about 9.7 milliliters of peripheral blood, drawn into EDTA-treated Vacutainer tubes. Ficoll-Paque density-gradient centrifugation was used to isolate PBMCs, with at least 7 million per sample. Total RNA was extracted from PBMCs with Trizol reagent, with at least 6 micrograms obtained per sample. Naive CD45RAhigh/CD27high T cell percentages were measured by flow cytometry on a PBMC aliquot from every donor.

Sequenced input: blood. The rearranged chain carries TRBV7-2 and TRBJ2-5; the D segment might be TRBD1 or TRBD2, since each matches 5 bases. This TCR derives from a woman aged 65 to 85 in good health. At the DNA level, the sequence is TGTGCCAGCAGCCCCTCCGGGACGGCCTTGAAGACCCAGTACTTC. Translated, this is CASSPSGTALKTQYF.